In this sample, the clone carrying this T cell receptor beta chain turned up a few times. Its antigen is unknown. These data originate in a study of PD-L1 blockade in urothelial cancer. Turning to the study itself: Atezolizumab at 1,200 mg intravenously every 3 weeks was started by patients in the mid-2010s. The patients had undergone anywhere from 0 to 3 prior chemotherapy regimens. Typically, measured as a median, blood samples had 110,000 to 150,000 T cells.

The method was immunoSEQ multiplex PCR; TCRdb's version includes in-frame clones alone and lacks a portion of them. The data contain some 67,000 clones, approximately 91% of them singletons. This CDR3 has 14 amino acids. Germline V gives CDR1 SGHAT, CDR2 FQNNGV. The V gene end was trimmed by 6 bases and the J gene end by 3 bases; junction bases not matched to a gene: 5. Study-level results: Survival was better when pretreatment blood TCR clonality fell below the median.

The sample was PBMCs, taken around atezolizumab (anti-PD-L1) treatment. This sequence originates from a man in his 60s with urothelial cancer. This chain uses TRBV11-2 with TRBJ2-7, with 10 positions matching TRBD1. DNA of the CDR3: TGTGCCAGCAGTCTCGACAGGGGGCTCTACGAGCAGTACTTC. Translated: CASSLDRGLYEQYF.